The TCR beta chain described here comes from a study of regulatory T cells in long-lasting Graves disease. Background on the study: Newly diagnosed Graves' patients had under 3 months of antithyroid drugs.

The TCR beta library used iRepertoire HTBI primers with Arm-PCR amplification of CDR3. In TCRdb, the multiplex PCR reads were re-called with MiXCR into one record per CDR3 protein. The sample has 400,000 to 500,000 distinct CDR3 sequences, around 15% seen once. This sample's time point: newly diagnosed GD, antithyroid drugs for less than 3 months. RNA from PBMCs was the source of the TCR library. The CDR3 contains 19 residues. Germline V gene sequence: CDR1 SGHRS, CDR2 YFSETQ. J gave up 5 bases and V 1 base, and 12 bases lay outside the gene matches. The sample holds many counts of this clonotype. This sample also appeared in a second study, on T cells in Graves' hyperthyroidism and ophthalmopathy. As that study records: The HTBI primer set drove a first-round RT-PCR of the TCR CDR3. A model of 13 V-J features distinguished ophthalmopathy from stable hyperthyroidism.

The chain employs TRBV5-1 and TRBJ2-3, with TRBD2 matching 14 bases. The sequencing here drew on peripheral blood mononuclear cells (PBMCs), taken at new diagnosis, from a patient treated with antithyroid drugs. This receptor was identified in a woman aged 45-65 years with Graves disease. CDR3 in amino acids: CASSLSAAGTSGSEDTQYF. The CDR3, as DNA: TGCGCCAGCAGCTTGAGTGCCGCCGGGACTAGCGGGAGTGAAGATACGCAGTATTTT.